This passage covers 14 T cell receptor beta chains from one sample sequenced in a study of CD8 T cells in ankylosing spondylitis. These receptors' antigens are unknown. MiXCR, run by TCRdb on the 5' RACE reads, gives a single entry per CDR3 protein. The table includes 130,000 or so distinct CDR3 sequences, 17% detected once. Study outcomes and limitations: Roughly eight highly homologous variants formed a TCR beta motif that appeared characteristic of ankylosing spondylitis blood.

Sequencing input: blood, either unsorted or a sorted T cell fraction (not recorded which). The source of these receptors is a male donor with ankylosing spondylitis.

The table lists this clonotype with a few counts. Here the CDR3 DNA reads TGCAGTGCTAAGAGGACTAGCGGGAGTCGGGCAGATACGCAGTATTTT. It yields the protein CSAKRTSGSRADTQYF. V and J are TRBV20-1 and TRBJ2-3; 13 bases fit TRBD2. The CDR3 covers 16 residues. V lost 4 bases to trimming and J lost 4 bases; unmatched junction nucleotides: 8. The germline V gene has CDR1 DFQATT and CDR2 SNEGSKA (reference sequence).

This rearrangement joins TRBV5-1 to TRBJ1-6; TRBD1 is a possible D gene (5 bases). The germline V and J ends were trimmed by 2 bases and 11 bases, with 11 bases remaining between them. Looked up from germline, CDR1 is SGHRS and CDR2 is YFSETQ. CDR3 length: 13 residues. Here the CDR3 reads CASSLGADPPLHF. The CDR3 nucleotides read TGCGCCAGCAGCTTAGGGGCAGATCCACCCCTCCACTTT.

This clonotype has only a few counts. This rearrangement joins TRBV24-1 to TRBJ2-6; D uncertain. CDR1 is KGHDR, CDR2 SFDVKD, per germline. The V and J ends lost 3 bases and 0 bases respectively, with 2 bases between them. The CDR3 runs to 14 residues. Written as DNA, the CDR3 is TGTGCCACCAGTGATCTCTCTGGGGCCAACGTCCTGACTTTC. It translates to CATSDLSGANVLTF.

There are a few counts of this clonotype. As DNA, the CDR3 is TGTGCCGTTCGGATGCATCACGAGCAGTACTTC. It yields the protein CAVRMHHEQYF. The chain recombines TRBV7-8 with TRBJ2-7, with D hard to call. Trimming left V 11 bases short and J 5 bases short, with 13 bases between. CDR3 length: 11 amino acids. Germline-derived CDR1 and CDR2 are SGHVS and FQNEAQ. The full variable domain, in which reference TRBV7-8 and TRBJ2-7 provide the parts outside the CDR3, is GAGVSQSPRYKVAKRGQDVALRCDPISGHVSLFWYQQALGQGPEFLTYFQNEAQLDKSGLPSDRFFAERPEGSVSTLKIQRTQQEDSAVYLCAVRMHHEQYFGPGTRLTVT.

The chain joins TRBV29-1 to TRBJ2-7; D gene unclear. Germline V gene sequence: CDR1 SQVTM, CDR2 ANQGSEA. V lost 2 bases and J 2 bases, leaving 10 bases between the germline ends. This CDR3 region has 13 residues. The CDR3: CSVEWETPYEQYF. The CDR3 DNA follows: TGCAGCGTTGAATGGGAAACACCCTACGAGCAGTACTTC.

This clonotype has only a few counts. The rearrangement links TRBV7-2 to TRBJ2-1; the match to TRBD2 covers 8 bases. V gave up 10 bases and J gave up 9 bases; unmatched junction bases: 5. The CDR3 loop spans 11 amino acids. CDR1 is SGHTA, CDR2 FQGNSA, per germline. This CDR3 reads CAIVSGGEQFF. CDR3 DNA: TGTGCCATCGTAAGCGGGGGTGAGCAGTTCTTC.

DNA of the CDR3: TGTGCCAGCAGTGCCGACGGGGAGCCCTTATCCTACGAGCAGTACTTC. Protein product: CASSADGEPLSYEQYF. This sequence joins TRBV6-1 and TRBJ2-7, with TRBD2 as a possible D gene (5 bases). Germline V gives CDR1 MNHNS, CDR2 SASEGT. Between the trimmed V and J ends, which lost 4 bases and 1 base, there was a span of 17 bases. The CDR3 sequence is 16 residues long.

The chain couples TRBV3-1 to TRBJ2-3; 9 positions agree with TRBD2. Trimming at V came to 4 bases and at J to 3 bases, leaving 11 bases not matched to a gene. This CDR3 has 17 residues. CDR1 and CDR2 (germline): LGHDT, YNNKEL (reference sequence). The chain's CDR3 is CASSREVAGAGTDTQYF. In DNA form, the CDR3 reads TGTGCCAGCAGCCGGGAGGTAGCGGGAGCAGGGACAGATACGCAGTATTTT.

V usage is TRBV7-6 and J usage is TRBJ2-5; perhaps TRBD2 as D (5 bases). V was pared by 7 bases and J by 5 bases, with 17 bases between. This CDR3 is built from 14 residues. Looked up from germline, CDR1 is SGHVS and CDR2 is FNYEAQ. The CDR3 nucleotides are TGTGCCAGCATCAATCTCGGGATTGGCGAGACCCAGTACTTC. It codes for CASINLGIGETQYF.

In DNA form, the CDR3 reads TGTGCCAGCAGCTTAGGGACAGGGGGCCTAGAAAAACTGTTTTTT. Protein product: CASSLGTGGLEKLFF. The J gene is TRBJ1-4, the V gene TRBV7-6; TRBD1 aligns across 11 bases. This CDR3 is 15 amino acids long. Germline V CDR1 and CDR2: SGHVS, FNYEAQ. V gave up 1 base and J gave up 8 bases; unmatched junction bases: 3. Full variable domain (missing parts from reference TRBV7-6 and TRBJ1-4): GAGVSQSPRYKVTKRGQDVALRCDPISGHVSLYWYRQALGQGPEFLTYFNYEAQQDKSGLPNDRFSAERPEGSISTLTIQRTEQRDSAMYRCASSLGTGGLEKLFFGSGTQLSVL.

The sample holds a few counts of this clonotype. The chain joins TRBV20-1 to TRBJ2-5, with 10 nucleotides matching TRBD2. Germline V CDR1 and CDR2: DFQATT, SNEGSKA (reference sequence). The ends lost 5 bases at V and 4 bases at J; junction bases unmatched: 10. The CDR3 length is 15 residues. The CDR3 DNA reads TGCAGTGCTCGACCAGAAGCGGGAGGGCTAGAGACCCAGTACTTC. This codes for CSARPEAGGLETQYF.

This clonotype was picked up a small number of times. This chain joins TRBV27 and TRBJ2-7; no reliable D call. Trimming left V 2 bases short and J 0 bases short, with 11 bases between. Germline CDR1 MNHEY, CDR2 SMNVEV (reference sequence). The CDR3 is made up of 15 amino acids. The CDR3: CASSLVRTYSYEQYF. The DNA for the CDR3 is TGTGCCAGCAGTTTAGTGAGGACCTACTCCTACGAGCAGTACTTC.

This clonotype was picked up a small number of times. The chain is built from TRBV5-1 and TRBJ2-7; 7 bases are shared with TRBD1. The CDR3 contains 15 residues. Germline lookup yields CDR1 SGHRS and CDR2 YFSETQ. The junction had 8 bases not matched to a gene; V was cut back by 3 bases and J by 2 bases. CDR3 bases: TGCGCCAGCAGCTGGAGACAGGGTGCCACCTACGAGCAGTACTTC. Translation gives CASSWRQGATYEQYF.

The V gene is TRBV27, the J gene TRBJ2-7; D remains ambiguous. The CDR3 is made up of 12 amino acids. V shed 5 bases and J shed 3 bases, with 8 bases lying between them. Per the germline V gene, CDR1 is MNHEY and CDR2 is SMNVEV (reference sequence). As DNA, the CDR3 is TGTGCCAGCAGTATCTCGGGCTACGAGCAGTACTTC. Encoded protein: CASSISGYEQYF.